This paragraph reports one T cell receptor beta chain. Per the authors' pipeline: Reference gene primers were amplified, and this amplification served to estimate nucleated cell counts. Clones were sequenced by immunoSEQ multiplex PCR, and TCRdb holds only the in-frame ones, with some missing. V, J and clone size derive from that table, while D and trimming were established from the DNA sequence. Here the sample spans some 170,000 clones, roughly 89% being singletons. The entry originates in a study of blood T cell repertoires in COVID-19. At the level of the study: Spain, Italy and the United States supplied samples that represented acute and convalescent COVID-19. The cDNA or gDNA used as material had been derived from T cells, B-cell-depleted T cells, or PBMCs.

V was trimmed by 5 bases and J by 8 bases, leaving 8 bases between them. The CDR3 extends over 11 amino acids. Germline loops: CDR1 MNHEY, CDR2 SVGAGI. The chain has TRBV6-5 and TRBJ2-3; no reliable D call. The sequenced material came from peripheral blood. This TCR was sampled from a woman in her seventies with COVID-19, enrolled during active disease. CDR3 region: CASSKSGTQYF. The DNA of the CDR3 is TGTGCCAGCAGTAAGAGTGGTACGCAGTATTTT.